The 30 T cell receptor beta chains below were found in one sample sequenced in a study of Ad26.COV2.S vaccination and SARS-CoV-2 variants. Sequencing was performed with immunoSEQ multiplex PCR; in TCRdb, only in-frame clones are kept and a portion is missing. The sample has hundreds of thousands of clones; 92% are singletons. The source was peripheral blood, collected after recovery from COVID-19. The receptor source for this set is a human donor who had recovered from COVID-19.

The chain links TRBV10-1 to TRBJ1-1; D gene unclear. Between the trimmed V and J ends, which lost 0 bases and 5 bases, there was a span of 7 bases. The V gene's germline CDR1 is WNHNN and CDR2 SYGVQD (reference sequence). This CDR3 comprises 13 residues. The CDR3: CASSESGKTEAFF. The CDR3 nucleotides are TGCGCCAGCAGTGAGTCGGGCAAGACTGAAGCTTTCTTT.

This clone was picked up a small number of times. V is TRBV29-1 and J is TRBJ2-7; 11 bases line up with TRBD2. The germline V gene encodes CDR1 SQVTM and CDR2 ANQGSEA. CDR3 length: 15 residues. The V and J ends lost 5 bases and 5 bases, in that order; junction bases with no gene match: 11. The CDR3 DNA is TGCAGCGTTCCAGGTGGTAGCGGGGGGGGGAACGAGCAGTACTTC. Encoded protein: CSVPGGSGGGNEQYF.

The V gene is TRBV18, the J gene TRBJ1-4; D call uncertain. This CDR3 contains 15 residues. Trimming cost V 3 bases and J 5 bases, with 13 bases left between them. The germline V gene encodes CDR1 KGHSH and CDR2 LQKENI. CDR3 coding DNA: TGTGCCAGCTCACCTAATGGCAGCCCAAATGAAAAACTGTTTTTT. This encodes CASSPNGSPNEKLFF.

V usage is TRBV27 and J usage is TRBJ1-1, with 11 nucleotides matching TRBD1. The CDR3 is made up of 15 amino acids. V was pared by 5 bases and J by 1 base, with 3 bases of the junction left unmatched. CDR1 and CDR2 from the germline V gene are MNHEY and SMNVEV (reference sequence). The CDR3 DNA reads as TGTGCCAGCAGTGTTGGGACAGGGGGGAACACTGAAGCTTTCTTT. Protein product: CASSVGTGGNTEAFF.

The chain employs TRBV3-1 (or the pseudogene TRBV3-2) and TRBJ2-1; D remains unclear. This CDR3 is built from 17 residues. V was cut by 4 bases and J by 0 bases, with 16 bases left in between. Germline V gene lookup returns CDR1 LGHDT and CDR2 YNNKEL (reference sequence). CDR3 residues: CASSPYYSLSSYNEQFF. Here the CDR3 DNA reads TGTGCCAGCAGCCCTTACTATAGCCTTAGCTCCTACAATGAGCAGTTCTTC.

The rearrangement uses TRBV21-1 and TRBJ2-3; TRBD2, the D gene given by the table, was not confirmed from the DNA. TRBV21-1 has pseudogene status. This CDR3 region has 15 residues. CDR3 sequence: CASHPTSGVWGTQYF. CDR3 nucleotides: TGTGCCAGCCACCCGACTAGCGGGGTTTGGGGTACGCAGTATTTT.

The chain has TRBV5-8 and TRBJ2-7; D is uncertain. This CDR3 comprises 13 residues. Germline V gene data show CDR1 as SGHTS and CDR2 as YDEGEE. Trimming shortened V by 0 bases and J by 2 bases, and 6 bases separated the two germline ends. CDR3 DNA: TGTGCCAGCAGCTTGGGCCTAACCTACGAGCAGTACTTC. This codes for CASSLGLTYEQYF. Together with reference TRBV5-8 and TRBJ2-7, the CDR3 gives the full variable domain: EAGVTQSPTHLIKTRGQQATLRCSPISGHTSVYWYQQALGLGLQFLLWYDEGEERNRGNFPPRFSGRQFPNYSSELNVNALELEDSALYLCASSLGLTYEQYFGPGTRLTVT.

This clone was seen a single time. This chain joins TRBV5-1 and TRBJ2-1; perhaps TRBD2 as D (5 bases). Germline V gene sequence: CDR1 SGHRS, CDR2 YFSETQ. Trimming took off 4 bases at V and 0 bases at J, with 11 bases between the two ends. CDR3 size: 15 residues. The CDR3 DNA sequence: TGCGCCAGCAGCCCGAGCGGTAGCTCCTACAATGAGCAGTTCTTC. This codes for CASSPSGSSYNEQFF.

The chain's CDR3 is CASSYGAAVPSEAFF. The CDR3 nucleotides are TGTGCCAGCAGTTACGGGGCGGCGGTCCCATCTGAAGCTTTCTTT. The rearrangement uses TRBV6-5 and TRBJ1-1; tentative D call: TRBD1 (5 bases). The CDR3 sequence is 15 residues long. The V end was cut by 2 bases, the J end by 6 bases, with 16 bases between. The germline gives CDR1 MNHEY, CDR2 SVGAGI.

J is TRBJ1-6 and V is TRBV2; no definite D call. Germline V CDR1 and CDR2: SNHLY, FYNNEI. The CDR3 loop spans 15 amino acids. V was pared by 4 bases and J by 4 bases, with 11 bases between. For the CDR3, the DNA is TGTGCCAGCAGTGGCAGTTCAAATTATAATTCACCCCTCCACTTT. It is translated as CASSGSSNYNSPLHF.

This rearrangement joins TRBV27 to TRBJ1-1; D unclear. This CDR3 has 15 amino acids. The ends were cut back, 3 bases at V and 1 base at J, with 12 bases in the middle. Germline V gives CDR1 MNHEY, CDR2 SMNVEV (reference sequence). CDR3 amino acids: CASSFTPTANTEAFF. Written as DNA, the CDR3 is TGTGCCAGCAGTTTTACCCCCACGGCGAACACTGAAGCTTTCTTT.

The CDR3 sequence: CASSYYPYREQFF. CDR3 in DNA: TGTGCCAGCAGTTACTACCCATATAGGGAGCAGTTCTTC. The rearrangement joins TRBV6-2 or TRBV6-3 to TRBJ2-1; no reliable D call. The V gene lost 1 base and the J gene lost 10 bases, with 11 bases spanning the gap. CDR1 and CDR2 (germline): MNHEY, SVGEGT. The CDR3 is 13 amino acids.

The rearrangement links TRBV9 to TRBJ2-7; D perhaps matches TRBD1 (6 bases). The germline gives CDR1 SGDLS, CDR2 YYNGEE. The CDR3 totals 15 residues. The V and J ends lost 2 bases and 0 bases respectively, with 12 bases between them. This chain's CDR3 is CASSVGTLDSYEQYF. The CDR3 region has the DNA TGTGCCAGCAGCGTCGGGACACTGGACTCCTACGAGCAGTACTTC.

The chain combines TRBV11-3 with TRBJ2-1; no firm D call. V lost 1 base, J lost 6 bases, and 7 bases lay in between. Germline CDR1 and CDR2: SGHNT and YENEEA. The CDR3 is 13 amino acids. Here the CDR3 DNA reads TGTGCCAGCAGCTTAGGTGGAGTCAATGAGCAGTTCTTC. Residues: CASSLGGVNEQFF.

The DNA for the CDR3 is TGTGCCAGCAGTCGCGGACAGGGCCTGCACGCCGGGGAGCTGTTTTTT. This codes for CASSRGQGLHAGELFF. This chain connects TRBV3-1 (or the pseudogene TRBV3-2) to TRBJ2-2; the match to TRBD1 covers 8 bases. The CDR3 covers 16 residues. The V gene end was trimmed by 6 bases and the J gene end by 6 bases; junction bases not matched to a gene: 12. Per germline, CDR1 LGHDT and CDR2 YNNKEL (reference sequence).

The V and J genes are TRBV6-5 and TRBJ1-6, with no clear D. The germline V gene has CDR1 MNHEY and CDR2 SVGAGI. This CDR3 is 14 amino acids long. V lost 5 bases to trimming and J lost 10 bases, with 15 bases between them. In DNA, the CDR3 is TGTGCCAGCAGTCGAAAGCCAGAGAGGTCACCCCTCCACTTT. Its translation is CASSRKPERSPLHF.

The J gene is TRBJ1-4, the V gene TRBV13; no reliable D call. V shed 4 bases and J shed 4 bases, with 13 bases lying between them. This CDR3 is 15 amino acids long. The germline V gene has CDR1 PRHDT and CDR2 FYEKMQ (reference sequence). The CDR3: CASSSPRTNNEKLFF. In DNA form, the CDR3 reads TGTGCCAGCAGCTCTCCCCGGACGAATAATGAAAAACTGTTTTTT.

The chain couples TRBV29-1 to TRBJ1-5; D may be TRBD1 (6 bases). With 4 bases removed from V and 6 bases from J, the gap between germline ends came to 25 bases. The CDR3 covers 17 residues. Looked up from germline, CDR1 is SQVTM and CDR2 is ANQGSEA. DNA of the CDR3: TGCAGCGTTGGCCCGGGGGCGCACCGGGGGCCCTCTCAGCCCCAGCATTTT. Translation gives CSVGPGAHRGPSQPQHF.

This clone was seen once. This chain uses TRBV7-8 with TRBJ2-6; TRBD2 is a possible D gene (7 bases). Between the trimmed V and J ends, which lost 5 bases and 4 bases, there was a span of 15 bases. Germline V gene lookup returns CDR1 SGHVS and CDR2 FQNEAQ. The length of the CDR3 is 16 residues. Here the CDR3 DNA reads TGTGCCAGCAGCAAAGGGGGGGGTATCGGGGCCAACGTCCTGACTTTC. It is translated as CASSKGGGIGANVLTF.

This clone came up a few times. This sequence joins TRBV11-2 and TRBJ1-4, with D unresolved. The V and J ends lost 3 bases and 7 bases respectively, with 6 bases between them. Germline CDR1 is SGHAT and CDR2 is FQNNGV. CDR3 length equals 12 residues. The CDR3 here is CASSFHAEKLFF. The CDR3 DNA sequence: TGTGCCAGCAGCTTTCACGCTGAAAAACTGTTTTTT.

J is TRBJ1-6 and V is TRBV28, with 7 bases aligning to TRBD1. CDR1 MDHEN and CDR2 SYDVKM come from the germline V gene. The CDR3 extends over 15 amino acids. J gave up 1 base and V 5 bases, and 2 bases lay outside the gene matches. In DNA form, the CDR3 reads TGTGCCAGCAGTACGACAGGGTCCTATAATTCACCCCTCCACTTT. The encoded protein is CASSTTGSYNSPLHF.

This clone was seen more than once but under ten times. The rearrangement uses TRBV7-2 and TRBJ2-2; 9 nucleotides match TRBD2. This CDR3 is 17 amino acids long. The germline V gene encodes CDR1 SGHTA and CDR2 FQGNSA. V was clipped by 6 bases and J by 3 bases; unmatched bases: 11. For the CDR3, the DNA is TGTGCCAGCAGGCGAAGCGGGACTAGCCAACACACCGGGGAGCTGTTTTTT. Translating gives CASRRSGTSQHTGELFF. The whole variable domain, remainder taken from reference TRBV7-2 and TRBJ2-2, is GAGVSQSPSNKVTEKGKDVELRCDPISGHTALYWYRQSLGQGLEFLIYFQGNSAPDKSGLPSDRFSAERTGGSVSTLTIQRTQQEDSAVYLCASRRSGTSQHTGELFFGEGSRLTVL.

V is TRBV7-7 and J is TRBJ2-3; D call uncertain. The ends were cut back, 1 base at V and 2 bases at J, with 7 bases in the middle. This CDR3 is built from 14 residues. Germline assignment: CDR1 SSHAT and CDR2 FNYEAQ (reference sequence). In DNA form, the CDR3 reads TGTGCCAGCAGCTTAGGACCAAACACAGATACGCAGTATTTT. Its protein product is CASSLGPNTDTQYF.

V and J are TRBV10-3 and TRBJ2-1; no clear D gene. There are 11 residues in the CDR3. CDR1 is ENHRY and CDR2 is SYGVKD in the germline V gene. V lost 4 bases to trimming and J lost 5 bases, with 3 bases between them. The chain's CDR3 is CAISADNEQFF. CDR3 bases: TGTGCCATCAGTGCGGACAATGAGCAGTTCTTC.

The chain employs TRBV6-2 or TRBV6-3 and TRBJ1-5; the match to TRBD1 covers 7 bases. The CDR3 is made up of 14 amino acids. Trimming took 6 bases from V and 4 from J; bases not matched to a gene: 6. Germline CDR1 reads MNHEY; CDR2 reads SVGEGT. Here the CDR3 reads CASSGTAGNQPQHF. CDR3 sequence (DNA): TGTGCCAGCAGCGGGACAGCTGGAAATCAGCCCCAGCATTTT.

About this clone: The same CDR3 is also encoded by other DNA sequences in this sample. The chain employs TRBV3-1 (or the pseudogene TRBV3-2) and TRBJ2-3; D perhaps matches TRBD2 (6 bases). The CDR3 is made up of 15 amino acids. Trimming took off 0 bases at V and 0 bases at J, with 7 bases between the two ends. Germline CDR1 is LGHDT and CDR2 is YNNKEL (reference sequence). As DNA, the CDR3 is TGTGCCAGCAGCCAAGATGGGACTAGCACAGATACGCAGTATTTT. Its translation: CASSQDGTSTDTQYF.

DNA of the CDR3: TGTGCCAGCAGCTTGGTTCAGCTCAATTCACCCCTCCACTTT. Its protein is CASSLVQLNSPLHF. The chain recombines TRBV5-4 with TRBJ1-6; no reliable D call. The length of the CDR3 is 14 residues. Per germline, CDR1 SGHNT and CDR2 YYREEE (reference sequence). The V end lost 0 bases, the J end lost 7 bases, and 8 bases lay between the germline ends.

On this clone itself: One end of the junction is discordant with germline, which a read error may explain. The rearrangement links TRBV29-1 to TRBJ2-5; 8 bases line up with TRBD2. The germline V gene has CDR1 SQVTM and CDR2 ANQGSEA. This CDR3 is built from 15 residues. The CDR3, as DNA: TGCAGCGTCGAAGCGAGCGGGGGTCATGATGAGACCCAGTACTTC. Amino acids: CSVEASGGHDETQYF.

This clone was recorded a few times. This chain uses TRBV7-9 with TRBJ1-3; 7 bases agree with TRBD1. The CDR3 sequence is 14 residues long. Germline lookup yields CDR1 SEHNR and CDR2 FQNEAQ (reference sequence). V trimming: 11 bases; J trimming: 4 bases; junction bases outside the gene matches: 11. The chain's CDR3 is CAQGGGIGGNTIYF. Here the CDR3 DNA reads TGTGCCCAAGGAGGGGGCATAGGGGGAAACACCATATATTTT.

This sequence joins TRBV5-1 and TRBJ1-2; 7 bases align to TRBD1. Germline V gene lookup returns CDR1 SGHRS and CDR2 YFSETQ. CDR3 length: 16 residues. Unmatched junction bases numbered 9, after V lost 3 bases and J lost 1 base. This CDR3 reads CASSSVRDSYNYGYTF. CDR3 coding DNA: TGCGCCAGCAGCTCGGTCCGGGACAGCTATAACTATGGCTACACCTTC.